These 8 T cell receptor beta chains originate from one sample sequenced in a study of blood T cell repertoires in COVID-19. Measured with immunoSEQ multiplex PCR; TCRdb has only the in-frame clones, and not every one. The profile shows roughly 200,000 clones, approximately 78% of them singletons. The sequenced sample consisted of peripheral blood. The receptors were gathered from a woman of 80 years or more with COVID-19, enrolled during active disease.

This clone was seen a few times. The J gene is TRBJ2-7, the V gene TRBV19; 7 bases fit TRBD1. This CDR3 has 14 residues. Germline lookup yields CDR1 LNHDA and CDR2 SQIVND (reference sequence). Unmatched junction bases numbered 5, after V lost 3 bases and J lost 3 bases. CDR3 region: CASSIGDRLYEQYF. The CDR3 DNA reads as TGTGCCAGTAGTATTGGGGACAGACTCTACGAGCAGTACTTC.

The CDR3 is CAWSLRSSGGRAYEQYF. The DNA for the CDR3 is TGTGCCTGGAGCCTACGGTCTTCGGGGGGCCGCGCCTACGAGCAGTACTTC. This rearrangement joins TRBV30 to TRBJ2-7; D is possibly TRBD2 (7 bases). Trimming stripped 3 bases from V and 2 bases from J, with 23 bases between. Germline assignment: CDR1 GTSNPN and CDR2 SVGIG (reference sequence). The CDR3 length is 17 residues.

The J gene is TRBJ2-2, the V gene TRBV5-1; D not certain. CDR1 is SGHRS, CDR2 YFSETQ, per germline. Between the trimmed V and J ends, which lost 5 bases and 0 bases, there was a span of 8 bases. The CDR3 has 14 residues. The CDR3 region is CASSIQANTGELFF. The CDR3 nucleotides are TGCGCCAGCAGTATCCAGGCGAACACCGGGGAGCTGTTTTTT.

The chain employs TRBV6-5 and TRBJ1-2; 9 bases are a match to TRBD1. The CDR3 sequence is 15 residues long. Germline lookup yields CDR1 MNHEY and CDR2 SVGAGI. V was clipped by 2 bases and J by 12 bases; unmatched bases: 13. CDR3 nucleotide sequence: TGTGCCAGCAGTTACAGCTCGGGACAGGGCGAAGCAGACACCTTC. Protein: CASSYSSGQGEADTF.

The chain has TRBV6-5 and TRBJ1-2, with D possibly matching TRBD1 (5 bases). V was shortened by 8 bases and J by 6 bases, with 19 bases between the two germline ends. The CDR3 runs 14 residues. Germline assignment: CDR1 MNHEY and CDR2 SVGAGI. CDR3 residues: CASGRTWGGDGYTF. The CDR3 DNA reads TGTGCCAGCGGGAGGACGTGGGGGGGAGATGGCTACACCTTC.

The chain is built from TRBV5-1 and TRBJ1-1; D is uncertain. The CDR3 length is 14 residues. From germline, CDR1 is SGHRS and CDR2 YFSETQ. Trimming removed 8 bases at V and 0 bases at J, with 14 bases between. The CDR3 sequence: CASSGKDVNTEAFF. In nucleotides, the CDR3 is TGCGCCAGTTCGGGGAAAGATGTGAACACTGAAGCTTTCTTT.

The chain has TRBV6-6 and TRBJ1-1, with D perhaps matching TRBD1 (6 bases). CDR3 size: 15 residues. The V end lost 6 bases, the J end lost 5 bases, and 19 bases lay between the germline ends. The germline CDR1 and CDR2 sequences are MNHNY and SVGAGI (reference sequence). CDR3 nucleotide sequence: TGTGCCAGCAGACAGTACAGGGAAGGAAAAACTGAAGCTTTCTTT. It specifies CASRQYREGKTEAFF.

The V call is TRBV2, the J call TRBJ2-5; maybe TRBD1 (5 bases). Germline CDR1 reads SNHLY; CDR2 reads FYNNEI. V gave up 6 bases and J gave up 1 base, with 12 bases separating them. There are 14 residues in the CDR3. DNA of the CDR3: TGTGCCAGCAGGACAGAAGAATTCCAAGAGACCCAGTACTTC. Translated, it gives CASRTEEFQETQYF.